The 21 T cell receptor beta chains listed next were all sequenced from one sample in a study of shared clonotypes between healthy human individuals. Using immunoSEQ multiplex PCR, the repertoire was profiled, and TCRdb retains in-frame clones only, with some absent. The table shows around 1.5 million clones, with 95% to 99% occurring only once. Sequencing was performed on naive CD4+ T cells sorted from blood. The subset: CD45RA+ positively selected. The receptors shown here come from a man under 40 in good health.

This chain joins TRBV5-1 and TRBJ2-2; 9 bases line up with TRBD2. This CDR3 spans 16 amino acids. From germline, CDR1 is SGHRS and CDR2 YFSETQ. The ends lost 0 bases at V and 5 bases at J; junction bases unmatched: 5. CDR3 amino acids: CASSLDLAGRTGELFF. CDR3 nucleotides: TGCGCCAGCAGCTTGGATCTAGCGGGACGAACCGGGGAGCTGTTTTTT.

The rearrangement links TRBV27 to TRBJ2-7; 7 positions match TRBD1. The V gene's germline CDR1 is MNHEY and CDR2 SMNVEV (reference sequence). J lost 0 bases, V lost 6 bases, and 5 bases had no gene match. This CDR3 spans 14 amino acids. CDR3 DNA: TGTGCCAGCAGCCGGGACAGCTTCTCCTACGAGCAGTACTTC. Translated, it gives CASSRDSFSYEQYF.

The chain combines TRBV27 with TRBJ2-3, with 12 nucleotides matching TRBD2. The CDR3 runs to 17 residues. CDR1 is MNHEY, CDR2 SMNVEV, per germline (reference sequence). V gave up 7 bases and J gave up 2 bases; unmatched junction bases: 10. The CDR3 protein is CASTSRRLAGVTDTQYF. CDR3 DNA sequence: TGTGCCAGCACATCACGAAGACTAGCGGGAGTCACAGATACGCAGTATTTT.

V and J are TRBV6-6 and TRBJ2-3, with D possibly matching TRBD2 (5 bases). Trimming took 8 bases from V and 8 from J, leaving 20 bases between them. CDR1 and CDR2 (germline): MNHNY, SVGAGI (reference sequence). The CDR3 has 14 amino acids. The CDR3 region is CASHRPGGSGTQYF. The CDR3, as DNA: TGTGCCAGCCATAGGCCTGGAGGAAGTGGTACGCAGTATTTT.

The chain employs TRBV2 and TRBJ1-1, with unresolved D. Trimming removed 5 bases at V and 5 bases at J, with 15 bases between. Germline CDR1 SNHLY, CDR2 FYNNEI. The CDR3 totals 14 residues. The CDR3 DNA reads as TGTGCCAGCAGTCTTCCAGCCGGAGGGACTGAAGCTTTCTTT. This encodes CASSLPAGGTEAFF.

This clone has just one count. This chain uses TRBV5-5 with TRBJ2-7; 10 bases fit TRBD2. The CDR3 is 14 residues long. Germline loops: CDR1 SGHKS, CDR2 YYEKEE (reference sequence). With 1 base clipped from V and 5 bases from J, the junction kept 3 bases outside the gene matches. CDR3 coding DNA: TGTGCCAGCAGCTTGTTACTAGCGGGGAACGAGCAGTACTTC. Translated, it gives CASSLLLAGNEQYF.

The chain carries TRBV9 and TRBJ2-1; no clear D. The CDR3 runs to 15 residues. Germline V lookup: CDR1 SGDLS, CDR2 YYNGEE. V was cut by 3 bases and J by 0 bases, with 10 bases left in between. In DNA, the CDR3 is TGTGCCAGCAGCGCCGGACCCAGCTCCTACAATGAGCAGTTCTTC. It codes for CASSAGPSSYNEQFF.

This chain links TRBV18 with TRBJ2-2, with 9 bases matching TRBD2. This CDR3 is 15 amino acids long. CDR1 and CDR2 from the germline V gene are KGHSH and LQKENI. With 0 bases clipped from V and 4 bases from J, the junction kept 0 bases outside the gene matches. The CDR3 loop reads CASSPPTSGTGELFF. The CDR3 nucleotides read TGTGCCAGCTCACCACCGACTAGCGGCACCGGGGAGCTGTTTTTT.

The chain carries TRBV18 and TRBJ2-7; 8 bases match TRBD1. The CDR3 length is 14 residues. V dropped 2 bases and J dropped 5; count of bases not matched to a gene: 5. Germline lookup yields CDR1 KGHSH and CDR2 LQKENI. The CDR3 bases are TGTGCCAGCTCACCAGCCGCAGGGGGCGACGAGCAGTACTTC. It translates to CASSPAAGGDEQYF.

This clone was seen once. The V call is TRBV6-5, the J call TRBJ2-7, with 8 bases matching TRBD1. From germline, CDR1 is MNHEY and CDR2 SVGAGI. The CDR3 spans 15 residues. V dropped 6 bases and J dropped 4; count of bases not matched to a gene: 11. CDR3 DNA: TGTGCCAGCAGCCCAGGGGGCTCTGGGGGGTACGAGCAGTACTTC. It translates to CASSPGGSGGYEQYF.

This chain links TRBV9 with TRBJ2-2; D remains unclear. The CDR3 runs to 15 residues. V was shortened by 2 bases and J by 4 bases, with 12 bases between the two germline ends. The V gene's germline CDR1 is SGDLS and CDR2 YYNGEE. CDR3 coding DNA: TGTGCCAGCAGCGTCGGGCCCCCGGGCACCGGGGAGCTGTTTTTT. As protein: CASSVGPPGTGELFF.

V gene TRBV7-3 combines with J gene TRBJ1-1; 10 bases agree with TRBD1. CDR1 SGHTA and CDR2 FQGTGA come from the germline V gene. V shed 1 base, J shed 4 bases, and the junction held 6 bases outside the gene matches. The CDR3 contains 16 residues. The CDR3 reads CASSLKRTGGSTEAFF. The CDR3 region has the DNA TGTGCCAGCAGCTTAAAACGGACAGGGGGTAGCACTGAAGCTTTCTTT. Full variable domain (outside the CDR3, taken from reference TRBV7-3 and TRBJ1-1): GAGVSQTPSNKVTEKGKYVELRCDPISGHTALYWYRQSLGQGPEFLIYFQGTGAADDSGLPNDRFFAVRPEGSVSTLKIQRTERGDSAVYLCASSLKRTGGSTEAFFGQGTRLTVV.

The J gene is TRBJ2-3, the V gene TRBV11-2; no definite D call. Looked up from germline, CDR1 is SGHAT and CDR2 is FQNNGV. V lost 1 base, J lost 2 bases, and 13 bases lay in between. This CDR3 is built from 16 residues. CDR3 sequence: CASSLGLNTNTDTQYF. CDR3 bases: TGTGCCAGCAGCTTAGGACTCAATACCAACACAGATACGCAGTATTTT.

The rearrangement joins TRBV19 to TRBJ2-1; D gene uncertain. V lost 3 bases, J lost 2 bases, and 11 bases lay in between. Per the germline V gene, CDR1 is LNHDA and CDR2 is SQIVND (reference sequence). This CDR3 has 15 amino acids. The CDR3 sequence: CASSIGRQTYNEQFF. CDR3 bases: TGTGCCAGTAGTATCGGCAGGCAAACCTACAATGAGCAGTTCTTC. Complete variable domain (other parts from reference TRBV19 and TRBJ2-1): DGGITQSPKYLFRKEGQNVTLSCEQNLNHDAMYWYRQDPGQGLRLIYYSQIVNDFQKGDIAEGYSVSREKKESFPLTVTSAQKNPTAFYLCASSIGRQTYNEQFFGPGTRLTVL.

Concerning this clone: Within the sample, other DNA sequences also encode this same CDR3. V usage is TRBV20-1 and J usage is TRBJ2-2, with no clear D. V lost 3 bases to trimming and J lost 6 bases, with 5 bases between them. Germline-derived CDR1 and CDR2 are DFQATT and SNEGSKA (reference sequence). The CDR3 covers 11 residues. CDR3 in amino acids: CSARRAGELFF. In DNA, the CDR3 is TGCAGTGCTAGGAGAGCCGGGGAGCTGTTTTTT.

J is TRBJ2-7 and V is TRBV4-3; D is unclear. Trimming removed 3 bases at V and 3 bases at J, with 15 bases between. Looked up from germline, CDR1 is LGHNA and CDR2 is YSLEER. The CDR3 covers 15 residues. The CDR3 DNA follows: TGCGCCAGCAGCCAGTCTCCTACCTTATACTACGAGCAGTACTTC. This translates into CASSQSPTLYYEQYF.

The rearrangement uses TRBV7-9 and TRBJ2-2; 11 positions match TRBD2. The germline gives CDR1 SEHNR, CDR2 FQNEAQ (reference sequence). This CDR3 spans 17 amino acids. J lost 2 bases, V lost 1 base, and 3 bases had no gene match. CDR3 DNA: TGTGCCAGCAGCTTAGGGGGACTAGCGGATAACACCGGGGAGCTGTTTTTT. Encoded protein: CASSLGGLADNTGELFF.

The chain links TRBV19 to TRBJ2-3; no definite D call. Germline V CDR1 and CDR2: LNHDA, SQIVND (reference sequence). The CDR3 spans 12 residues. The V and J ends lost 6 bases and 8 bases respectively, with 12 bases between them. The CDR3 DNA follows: TGTGCCAGTAGCGAAGGAATGGGTACGCAGTATTTT. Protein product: CASSEGMGTQYF.

The CDR3 is CASSTSGQGSGEQFF. The CDR3 DNA reads as TGTGCCAGTAGTACCTCGGGACAGGGGTCGGGTGAGCAGTTCTTC. V usage is TRBV19 and J usage is TRBJ2-1, with 10 bases aligning to TRBD1. The V segment lost 4 bases and the J segment 9 bases; nucleotides outside the gene matches: 9. The CDR3 extends over 15 amino acids. The germline V gene has CDR1 LNHDA and CDR2 SQIVND (reference sequence).

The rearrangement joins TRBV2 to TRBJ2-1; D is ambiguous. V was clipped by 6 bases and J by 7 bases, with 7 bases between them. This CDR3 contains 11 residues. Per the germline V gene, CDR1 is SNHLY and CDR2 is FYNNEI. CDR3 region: CASRVENEQFF. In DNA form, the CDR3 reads TGTGCCAGCAGGGTGGAGAATGAGCAGTTCTTC.

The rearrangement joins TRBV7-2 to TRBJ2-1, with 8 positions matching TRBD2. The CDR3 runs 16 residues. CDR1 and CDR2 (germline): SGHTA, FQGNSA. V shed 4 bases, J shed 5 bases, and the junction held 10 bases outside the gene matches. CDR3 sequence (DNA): TGTGCCAGCAGCTCCGTCGGGACTAGTGGCAACAATGAGCAGTTCTTC. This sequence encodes CASSSVGTSGNNEQFF.